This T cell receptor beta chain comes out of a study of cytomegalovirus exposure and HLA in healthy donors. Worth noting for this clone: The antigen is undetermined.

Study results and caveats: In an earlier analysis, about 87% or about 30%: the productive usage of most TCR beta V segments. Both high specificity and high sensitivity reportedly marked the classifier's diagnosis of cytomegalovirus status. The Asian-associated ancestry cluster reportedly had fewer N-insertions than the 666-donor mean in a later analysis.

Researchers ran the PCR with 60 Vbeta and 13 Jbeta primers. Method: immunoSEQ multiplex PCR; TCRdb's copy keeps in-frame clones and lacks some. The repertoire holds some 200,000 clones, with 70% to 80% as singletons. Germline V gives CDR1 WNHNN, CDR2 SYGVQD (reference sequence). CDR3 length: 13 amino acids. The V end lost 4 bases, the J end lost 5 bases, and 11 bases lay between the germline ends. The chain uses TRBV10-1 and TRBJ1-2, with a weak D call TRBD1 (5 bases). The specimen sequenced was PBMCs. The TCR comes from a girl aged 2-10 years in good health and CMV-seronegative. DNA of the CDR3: TGCGCCAGCAGTGCTCAAACAGGTTATGGCTACACCTTC. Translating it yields CASSAQTGYGYTF.